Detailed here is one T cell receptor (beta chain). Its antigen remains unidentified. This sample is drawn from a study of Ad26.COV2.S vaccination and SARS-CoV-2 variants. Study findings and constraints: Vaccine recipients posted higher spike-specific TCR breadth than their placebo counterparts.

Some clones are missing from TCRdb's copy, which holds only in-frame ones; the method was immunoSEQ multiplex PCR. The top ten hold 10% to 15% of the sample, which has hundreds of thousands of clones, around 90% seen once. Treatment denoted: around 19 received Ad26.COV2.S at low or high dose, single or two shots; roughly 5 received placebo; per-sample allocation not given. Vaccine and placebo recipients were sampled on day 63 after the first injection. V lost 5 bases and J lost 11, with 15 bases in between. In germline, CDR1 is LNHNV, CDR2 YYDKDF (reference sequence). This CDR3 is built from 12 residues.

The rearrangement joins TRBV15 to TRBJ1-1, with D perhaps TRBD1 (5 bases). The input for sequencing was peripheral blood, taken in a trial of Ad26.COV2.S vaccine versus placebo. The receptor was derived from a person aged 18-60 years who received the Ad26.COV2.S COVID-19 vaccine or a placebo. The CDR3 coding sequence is TGTGCCACCAGCGGGGACGACCCGGGGGCTTTCTTT. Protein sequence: CATSGDDPGAFF.